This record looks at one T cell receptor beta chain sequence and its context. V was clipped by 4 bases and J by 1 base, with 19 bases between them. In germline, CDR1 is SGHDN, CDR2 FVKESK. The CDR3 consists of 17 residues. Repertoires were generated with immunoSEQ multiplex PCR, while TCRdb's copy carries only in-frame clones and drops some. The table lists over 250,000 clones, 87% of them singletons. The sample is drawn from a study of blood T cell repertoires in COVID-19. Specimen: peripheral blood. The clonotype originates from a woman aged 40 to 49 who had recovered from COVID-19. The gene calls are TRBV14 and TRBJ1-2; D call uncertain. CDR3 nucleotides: TGTGCCAGCAGCCCCAAGGCGGGCCAGGCTCTTAACTATGGCTACACCTTC. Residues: CASSPKAGQALNYGYTF.